Described below is a single TCR beta chain sequence and its context. Its matching antigen is unknown. Germline V CDR1 and CDR2: MNHEY, SMNVEV (reference sequence). This CDR3 contains 17 residues. This specimen belongs to a study of monozygotic twins with inflammatory bowel disease. TCRdb re-called the 5' RACE reads; one entry per CDR3 protein, DNA not given. The sample totals 95,000 to 110,000 distinct CDR3 sequences. Notes on the study in general: The authors could not tell different T cell subtypes apart. Lower sharing of clonotypes with other individuals was seen in IBD patients than in healthy twins. This was most marked in patients showing signs of disease activity.

The TCR comes from a human donor with ulcerative colitis or Crohn's disease, or a healthy co-twin of an affected twin (not recorded which). The V gene is TRBV27, the J gene TRBJ2-7; TCRdb outputs TRBD2, but without DNA this stays unchecked. Sequenced input: blood. The CDR3 protein is CASSLRPGGIGTYEQYF.